What follows are 21 T cell receptor beta chains derived from one specimen sequenced in a study of T cells after yellow fever vaccination (dated by TCRdb to between 2018 and 2020). The library was built by means of 5' RACE. The sample was run on an Illumina HiSeq 2500. TCRdb's own reprocessing of the public reads used fastp at Q25 and MiXCR and kept productive beta chains. Each CDR3 protein gets just one entry, which takes the most common genes and DNA from the rows behind it. The sample has 450,000 to 550,000 distinct CDR3 sequences on record, 20% to 25% of them singletons. The ten largest clones add up to roughly 16% of the sample. Taken with the paper, the label for treatment or condition translates to: live attenuated yellow fever vaccine strain. The specimen comprised PBMCs, sampled about 20 days after the first yellow fever vaccination. These receptors all come from a man aged 18 to 29 who received the YFV17D yellow fever vaccine.

Many counts were recorded for this clonotype. The CDR3 protein is CASSFNTYEQYV. The CDR3 DNA sequence: TGTGCCAGCAGTTTTAACACCTACGAGCAGTACGTC. V gene TRBV12-3 or TRBV12-4 combines with J gene TRBJ2-7; no definite D call. The V gene lost 3 bases and the J gene lost 2 bases, with 5 bases spanning the gap. This CDR3 is 12 amino acids long.

This clonotype was counted a few times. V usage is TRBV6-2 or TRBV6-3 and J usage is TRBJ2-7; D possibly corresponds to TRBD2 (6 bases). The length of the CDR3 is 15 residues. Germline CDR1 reads MNHEY; CDR2 reads SVGEGT. Between the trimmed V and J ends, which lost 5 bases and 4 bases, there was a span of 18 bases. Written as DNA, the CDR3 is TGTGCCAGCAGTCGGGGGTACGAGAGGGGATACGAGCAGTACGTC. It specifies CASSRGYERGYEQYV.

Many counts were recorded for this clonotype. The chain employs TRBV7-3 and TRBJ1-1; possible D gene TRBD1, 5 bases. There are 15 residues in the CDR3. V lost 4 bases, J lost 1 base, and 13 bases lay in between. Germline lookup yields CDR1 SGHTA and CDR2 FQGTGA. Here the CDR3 DNA reads TGTGCCAGCAGCTGGTCCCCAGGGAGGAACACTGAAGCTTTCTTT. Its translation: CASSWSPGRNTEAFF.

This clonotype came up a few times. The rearrangement joins TRBV6-5 to TRBJ2-7, with a tentative D call TRBD2 (6 bases). Germline CDR1 and CDR2: MNHEY and SVGAGI. Trimming took 4 bases from V and 6 from J, leaving 13 bases between them. The CDR3 contains 13 residues. As DNA, the CDR3 is TGTGCCAGCAGTTCCCCAGGAGGGCGCGAGCAGTACGTC. This encodes CASSSPGGREQYV.

This clonotype turned up a few times. This chain connects TRBV5-8 to TRBJ1-2; 8 bases agree with TRBD1. Germline V lookup: CDR1 SGHTS, CDR2 YDEGEE. After removal of 2 bases from V and 6 bases from J, the junction contained 6 bases not matched to a gene. This CDR3 contains 14 residues. Here the CDR3 reads CASSFRDRTNGYTF. The CDR3 DNA reads as TGTGCCAGCAGCTTCCGGGACAGGACTAATGGCTACACCTTC.

For the CDR3, the DNA is TGTGCCAGCAGCCCGGACAGCCTCTCCGAATACGAGCAGTACTTC. Its translation is CASSPDSLSEYEQYF. The chain has TRBV14 and TRBJ2-7; D possibly corresponds to TRBD1 (6 bases). The CDR3 runs to 15 residues. Germline CDR1 is SGHDN and CDR2 is FVKESK. V lost 4 bases, J lost 4 bases, and 17 bases lay in between.

This clonotype was recorded a few times. The chain joins TRBV29-1 to TRBJ2-2; a weak D match, TRBD2 (5 bases). The CDR3 covers 11 residues. Between the trimmed V and J ends, which lost 7 bases and 7 bases, there was a span of 10 bases. Germline V gene lookup returns CDR1 SQVTM and CDR2 ANQGSEA. Here the CDR3 reads CSAIRDGELFF. The CDR3, as DNA: TGCAGCGCCATACGGGACGGGGAGCTGTTTTTT.

The chain employs TRBV7-2 and TRBJ1-6, with 10 bases matching TRBD1. The V gene end was trimmed by 1 base and the J gene end by 9 bases; junction bases not matched to a gene: 3. In germline, CDR1 is SGHTA, CDR2 FQGNSA. The CDR3 sequence is 15 residues long. The CDR3 protein is CASSLGQGAGSPLHF. CDR3 bases: TGTGCCAGCAGCTTAGGACAGGGGGCCGGTTCACCCCTCCACTTT.

This clonotype appeared a few times. The rearrangement joins TRBV11-2 to TRBJ1-2; D is uncertain. V dropped 5 bases and J dropped 3 bases, with 10 bases sitting between them. The CDR3 consists of 13 residues. The V gene's germline CDR1 is SGHAT and CDR2 FQNNGV. CDR3 in DNA: TGTGCCAGCAGCCGCAACGAGTACTATGGCTACACCTTC. As protein: CASSRNEYYGYTF.

The V gene is TRBV9, the J gene TRBJ2-7; 7 nucleotides align to TRBD1. Losses at the gene ends were 0 bases for V and 3 bases for J; bases not matched to a gene: 3. The germline CDR1 and CDR2 sequences are SGDLS and YYNGEE. The CDR3 runs 14 residues. The CDR3 region has the DNA TGTGCCAGCAGCGTAGGTCCAGGGGGCTACGAGCAGTACTTC. It yields the protein CASSVGPGGYEQYF.

The chain has TRBV5-6 and TRBJ2-3; TRBD2 matches 9 bases. The CDR3 has 14 amino acids. Germline values: CDR1 SGHDT, CDR2 YYEEEE. Losses at the gene ends were 4 bases for V and 4 bases for J; bases not matched to a gene: 4. DNA of the CDR3: TGTGCCAGCAGCCGCGGGGGGGCCCCAGATACGCAGTATTTT. It codes for CASSRGGAPDTQYF.

This clonotype turned up a few times. The genes are TRBV6-5 and TRBJ1-1; D remains unclear. There are 15 residues in the CDR3. Germline V CDR1 and CDR2: MNHEY, SVGAGI. Deletions cut 2 bases from V and 4 bases from J, with 14 bases between. The CDR3 reads CASSYRPQVSTEAFF. CDR3 sequence (DNA): TGTGCCAGCAGTTACCGGCCTCAGGTGAGCACTGAAGCTTTCTTT.

This clonotype was seen a few times. The chain couples TRBV12-3 or TRBV12-4 to TRBJ2-7; perhaps TRBD1 as D (5 bases). The V end was cut by 2 bases, the J end by 4 bases, with 12 bases between. The CDR3 length is 14 residues. CDR3 in DNA: TGTGCCAGCAGTTTACTAGACAGAATTTACGAGCAGTACGTC. This gives the protein CASSLLDRIYEQYV.

The J gene is TRBJ2-3, the V gene TRBV2; 11 nucleotides match TRBD2. The V segment lost 7 bases and the J segment 0 bases; nucleotides outside the gene matches: 3. Germline CDR1 and CDR2: SNHLY and FYNNEI. This CDR3 spans 15 amino acids. The CDR3 spells CASNRLAGSTDTQYF. The CDR3 bases are TGTGCCAGCAACAGACTAGCGGGGAGCACAGATACGCAGTATTTT.

This clonotype was observed a single time. The chain combines TRBV6-5 with TRBJ1-2; possible D gene TRBD1, 5 bases. The CDR3 has 12 residues. Trimming shortened V by 8 bases and J by 8 bases, and 15 bases separated the two germline ends. Germline V gene sequence: CDR1 MNHEY, CDR2 SVGAGI. CDR3 region: CASGFVGDGYTF. The CDR3 DNA reads as TGTGCCAGCGGGTTCGTGGGGGACGGCTACACCTTC.

The sample holds a few counts of this clonotype. CDR3 protein: CATRQTGTSTDTQYF. CDR3 coding DNA: TGTGCCACCCGACAGACGGGGACTAGCACAGATACGCAGTATTTT. The chain uses TRBV7-2 and TRBJ2-3; weak D call: TRBD2 (6 bases). This CDR3 is 15 amino acids long. Germline V gene sequence: CDR1 SGHTA, CDR2 FQGNSA. The V and J ends lost 10 bases and 0 bases respectively, with 17 bases between them. The entire variable domain, with the rest obtained from reference TRBV7-2 and TRBJ2-3, is as follows: GAGVSQSPSNKVTEKGKDVELRCDPISGHTALYWYRQSLGQGLEFLIYFQGNSAPDKSGLPSDRFSAERTGGSVSTLTIQRTQQEDSAVYLCATRQTGTSTDTQYFGPGTRLTVL.

The chain joins TRBV5-4 to TRBJ2-5; a weak D match, TRBD1 (5 bases). Germline lookup yields CDR1 SGHNT and CDR2 YYREEE (reference sequence). V was clipped by 0 bases and J by 2 bases, with 11 bases between them. CDR3 size: 15 residues. The DNA for the CDR3 is TGTGCCAGCAGCTTGGTGGGGCTTTTACAAGAGACCCAGTACTTC. Translated, it gives CASSLVGLLQETQYF.

The V and J genes are TRBV2 and TRBJ2-1, with 8 nucleotides matching TRBD2. The CDR3 spans 15 residues. Germline CDR1 and CDR2: SNHLY and FYNNEI. J gave up 8 bases and V 7 bases, and 13 bases lay outside the gene matches. Here the CDR3 DNA reads TGTGCCAGCAAATATAGCGGGGATCGGAGGTATGAGCAGTTCTTC. This codes for CASKYSGDRRYEQFF.

This clonotype was observed at least ten times. The chain couples TRBV7-2 to TRBJ2-3, with TRBD2 identical over 9 bases. The ends lost 6 bases at V and 8 bases at J; junction bases unmatched: 12. This CDR3 is 15 amino acids long. CDR1 SGHTA and CDR2 FQGNSA come from the germline V gene. The CDR3 region has the DNA TGTGCCAGCAGTCCTAGGGACAGCGGGGGGCGTACGCAGTATTTT. It yields the protein CASSPRDSGGRTQYF.

The J gene is TRBJ1-6, the V gene TRBV7-9; no clear D. The CDR3 loop spans 17 amino acids. In germline, CDR1 is SEHNR, CDR2 FQNEAQ (reference sequence). Trimming left V 0 bases short and J 4 bases short, with 13 bases between. The CDR3 coding sequence is TGTGCCAGCAGCTTAGCGGGAGGAGGGCAGTATAATTCACCCCTCCACTTT. Translating it yields CASSLAGGGQYNSPLHF.

This clonotype has only a few counts. The chain has TRBV6-5 and TRBJ1-2; a possible D gene is TRBD1 (5 bases). The CDR3 has 14 amino acids. Trimming left V 0 bases short and J 4 bases short, with 9 bases between. Germline CDR1 and CDR2: MNHEY and SVGAGI. This chain's CDR3 is CASSYSGQSYGYTF. The CDR3 DNA is TGTGCCAGCAGTTACTCGGGGCAGTCCTATGGCTACACCTTC.